This T cell receptor beta chain was profiled in a study of blood T cell repertoires in COVID-19. Sequencing used immunoSEQ multiplex PCR; TCRdb keeps in-frame clones, though not all of them. The sample includes around 130,000 clones, less than 90% seen only once; the top ten take over 1.1%. V lost 3 bases and J lost 7, with 7 bases in between. Germline-derived CDR1 and CDR2 are DFQATT and SNEGSKA (reference sequence). CDR3 length equals 11 residues. The V call is TRBV20-1, the J call TRBJ2-1, with a tentative D call TRBD2 (6 bases). This clonotype originated in a man in his 60s with acute or convalescent COVID-19. Sequencing was performed on peripheral blood. CDR3 nucleotides: TGCAGTGCTAGGGACTATAATGAGCAGTTCTTC. Translation gives CSARDYNEQFF.